This paragraph covers one TCR beta chain sequence. The antigen remains undetermined. These data belong to a study of cytomegalovirus exposure and HLA in healthy donors. Overall study findings and caveats: Later, an analysis showed that TCR beta chains associated with HLA were more clonally expanded than others that were equally common. Confirmation in vitro established that a few CMV-associated chains were specific for CMV antigens.

Germline V lookup: CDR1 SQVTM, CDR2 ANQGSEA. This CDR3 contains 13 residues. Trimming stripped 1 base from V and 5 bases from J, with 12 bases between. The PCR contained 60 Vbeta and 13 Jbeta primers. Sequencing used immunoSEQ multiplex PCR; TCRdb keeps in-frame clones, though not all of them. The table has 60,000 to 90,000 clones, roughly 84% seen once; the top ten hold under 20%. This clonotype originated in a man aged 70 or older in good health and CMV-seropositive. What was sequenced was PBMCs. The rearrangement joins TRBV29-1 to TRBJ2-7; D is unclear. The CDR3 sequence: CSVEVRRSDEQYF. The CDR3 DNA follows: TGCAGCGTTGAAGTTCGCCGGAGCGACGAGCAGTACTTC.